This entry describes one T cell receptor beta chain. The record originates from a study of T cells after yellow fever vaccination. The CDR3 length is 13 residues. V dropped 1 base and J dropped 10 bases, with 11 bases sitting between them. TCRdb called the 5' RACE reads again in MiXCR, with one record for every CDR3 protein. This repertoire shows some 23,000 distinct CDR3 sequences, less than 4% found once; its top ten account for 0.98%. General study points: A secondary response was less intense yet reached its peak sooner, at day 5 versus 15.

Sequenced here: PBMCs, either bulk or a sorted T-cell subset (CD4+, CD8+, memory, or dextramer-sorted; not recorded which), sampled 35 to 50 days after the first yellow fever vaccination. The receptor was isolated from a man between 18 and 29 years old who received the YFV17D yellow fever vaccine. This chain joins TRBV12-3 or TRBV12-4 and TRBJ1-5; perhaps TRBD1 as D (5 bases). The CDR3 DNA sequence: TGTGCCAGCAGTTTAGGCAGATGGGACCCCCAGCATTTT. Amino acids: CASSLGRWDPQHF.